The next 14 T cell receptor beta chains were all read from a single sample in a study of T cells in Graves' hyperthyroidism and ophthalmopathy (dated by TCRdb to about 2019). Library prep was done by multiplex PCR. The instrument was an Illumina HiSeq 2000. The TCR beta CDR3 regions were amplified from the RNA transcripts. The TCR CDR3 was subjected to a first round of RT-PCR using the HTBI primer set and the Qiagen OneStep RT-PCR kit. The public reads were quality trimmed at Q25 with fastp and then assembled into clones with MiXCR by TCRdb, keeping productive beta chains. Merged by CDR3 protein, the rows form single entries marked with the most common genes and DNA. The sample table holds 400,000 to 450,000 distinct CDR3 sequences, of which approximately 15% were seen once. The ten largest make up roughly 13% of the sample. Sample: blood. The receptors were gathered from a man between 18 and 35 years old with Graves' ophthalmopathy.

There are many counts of this clonotype. J is TRBJ2-3 and V is TRBV5-1; 12 bases agree with TRBD2. CDR3 length equals 17 residues. CDR1 and CDR2 from the germline V gene are SGHRS and YFSETQ. The J segment lost 4 bases and the V segment lost 0 bases, leaving 6 bases of the junction unmatched. CDR3 coding DNA: TGCGCCAGCAGCTTGGACCCGGGACTAGCGGGCCCAGATACGCAGTATTTT. It translates to CASSLDPGLAGPDTQYF.

The table lists this clonotype with a count of one. At one end the junction does not follow the germline gene, possibly because of a read error. The rearrangement uses TRBV5-1 and TRBJ2-7; unclear D gene. The CDR3 is 11 residues long. Germline values: CDR1 SGHRS, CDR2 YFSETQ. This CDR3 reads CANSLYGEQYF. In DNA, the CDR3 is TGTGCCAACAGCTTGTATGGCGAGCAGTACTTC.

The genes are TRBV7-9 and TRBJ2-1; TRBD2 aligns across 9 bases. CDR1 SEHNR and CDR2 FQNEAQ come from the germline V gene (reference sequence). The CDR3 contains 15 residues. V shed 4 bases, J shed 10 bases, and the junction held 11 bases outside the gene matches. CDR3 in DNA: TGTGCCAGCAGCTGGGGCGGGGGGGCCCGGGGAGAGCAGTTCTTC. It codes for CASSWGGGARGEQFF.

The chain joins TRBV29-1 to TRBJ2-3; no reliable D call. The CDR3 spans 14 residues. V lost 3 bases, J lost 2 bases, and 12 bases lay in between. From germline, CDR1 is SQVTM and CDR2 ANQGSEA. The CDR3 nucleotides are TGCAGCGTTGAGAGCCCAGACCTCACAGATACGCAGTATTTT. Translating gives CSVESPDLTDTQYF.

This clonotype was recorded at least ten times. This chain joins TRBV29-1 and TRBJ2-1; the D gene is possibly TRBD2 (6 bases). Germline values: CDR1 SQVTM, CDR2 ANQGSEA. V was trimmed by 4 bases and J by 8 bases, leaving 15 bases between them. This CDR3 region has 13 residues. CDR3 sequence (DNA): TGCAGCGTTGTTTTAGCGGTCGAATATGAGCAGTTCTTC. Translating it yields CSVVLAVEYEQFF.

This clonotype was detected many times. The chain combines TRBV5-1 with TRBJ2-1; 10 bases map to TRBD2. The CDR3 length is 15 residues. V shed 4 bases and J 4 bases; nucleotides not matched to a gene: 5. The germline gives CDR1 SGHRS, CDR2 YFSETQ. The CDR3 nucleotides are TGCGCCAGCAGCCCCGGGACTAGCGTTTACAATGAGCAGTTCTTC. This translates into CASSPGTSVYNEQFF.

This clonotype was seen more than once but under ten times. This chain links TRBV6-1 with TRBJ2-7; D perhaps matches TRBD1 (5 bases). V lost 5 bases and J lost 4, with 12 bases in between. The CDR3 totals 13 residues. The germline V gene encodes CDR1 MNHNS and CDR2 SASEGT. The DNA of the CDR3 is TGTGCCAGCAGTCCACAGGTTACTTACGAGCAGTACTTC. It encodes CASSPQVTYEQYF.

This sequence joins TRBV2 and TRBJ1-2, with 8 nucleotides matching TRBD1. Losses at the gene ends were 6 bases for V and 7 bases for J; bases not matched to a gene: 1. CDR1 and CDR2 (germline): SNHLY, FYNNEI. This CDR3 contains 11 residues. The CDR3 protein is CASRTGGGYTF. DNA of the CDR3: TGTGCCAGCAGAACAGGGGGTGGCTACACCTTC.

This clonotype has at least ten counts. The genes are TRBV5-1 and TRBJ1-2; 8 bases are a match to TRBD1. V shed 3 bases, J shed 2 bases, and the junction held 0 bases outside the gene matches. CDR1 and CDR2 from the germline V gene are SGHRS and YFSETQ. CDR3 size: 13 residues. In DNA form, the CDR3 reads TGCGCCAGCAGCTGGGACAGGAACTATGGCTACACCTTC. Encoded protein: CASSWDRNYGYTF.

This clonotype was seen many times. The rearrangement joins TRBV27 to TRBJ2-3; 10 bases map to TRBD2. Trimming cost V 2 bases and J 4 bases; bases outside gene matches: 3. Germline V gene sequence: CDR1 MNHEY, CDR2 SMNVEV (reference sequence). This CDR3 comprises 15 residues. For the CDR3, the DNA is TGTGCCAGCAGTTTAAGTCTAGCGGGAGCAGATACGCAGTATTTT. Translated: CASSLSLAGADTQYF.

This clonotype was counted at least ten times. The chain couples TRBV6-2 or TRBV6-3 to TRBJ2-5; TRBD2 aligns across 11 bases. V was clipped by 2 bases and J by 4 bases; unmatched bases: 3. Germline lookup yields CDR1 MNHEY and CDR2 SVGEGT. There are 15 residues in the CDR3. The CDR3 DNA reads TGTGCCAGCAGTTACACCGGGACTAGCGGAGAGACCCAGTACTTC. It is translated as CASSYTGTSGETQYF.

The CDR3 region has the DNA TGCGCCAGCAGCCAAGCCCCGGGACAGAGCTCTGGAAACACCATATATTTT. Its translation is CASSQAPGQSSGNTIYF. The rearrangement links TRBV4-1 to TRBJ1-3, with 7 bases that match TRBD1. After removal of 1 base from V and 0 bases from J, the junction contained 6 bases not matched to a gene. The V gene's germline CDR1 is MGHRA and CDR2 YSYEKL. The CDR3 consists of 17 residues.

This clonotype has a count of ten or more. CDR3: CAWSGTSGRRETQYF. The CDR3 region has the DNA TGTGCCTGGAGTGGGACTAGCGGGAGGAGGGAGACCCAGTACTTC. The chain links TRBV30 to TRBJ2-5, with TRBD2 identical over 14 bases. This CDR3 is built from 15 residues. Trimming took 1 base from V and 5 from J; bases not matched to a gene: 3. CDR1 GTSNPN and CDR2 SVGIG come from the germline V gene (reference sequence).

This clonotype was detected ten times or more. The rearrangement uses TRBV20-1 and TRBJ2-1; no clear D. CDR1 is DFQATT and CDR2 is SNEGSKA in the germline V gene (reference sequence). This CDR3 comprises 14 residues. V lost 3 bases to trimming and J lost 7 bases, with 16 bases between them. In nucleotides, the CDR3 is TGCAGTGCTAGTCTTTGGGCGGTGGGTAATGAGCAGTTCTTC. Its protein product is CSASLWAVGNEQFF.